The T cell receptor beta chain under discussion was sequenced for a study of graft-versus-host responses after intestinal transplantation. Findings of the study overall: Among circulating GvH clones, peak levels were associated with early post-transplant declines in HvG clones.

Details on this clone: Its antigen is as yet unknown.

The assay was immunoSEQ multiplex PCR, and TCRdb's table has in-frame clones only and misses some. The sample lists approximately 90,000 clones, roughly 92% occurring once. Germline V gene lookup returns CDR1 MNHEY and CDR2 SMNVEV (reference sequence). This CDR3 spans 13 amino acids. V dropped 8 bases and J dropped 4 bases, with 9 bases sitting between them. The sequencing here drew on unstimulated CD8+ T cells sorted from spleen or lymph node cells, taken before transplant. V and J are TRBV27 and TRBJ1-6; TRBD1 is a possible D gene (5 bases). The receptor comes from a human donor who was the organ donor for an intestinal transplant. CDR3 nucleotides: TGTGCCAGCGGGACTCCTTATAATTCACCCCTCCACTTT. Protein product: CASGTPYNSPLHF.